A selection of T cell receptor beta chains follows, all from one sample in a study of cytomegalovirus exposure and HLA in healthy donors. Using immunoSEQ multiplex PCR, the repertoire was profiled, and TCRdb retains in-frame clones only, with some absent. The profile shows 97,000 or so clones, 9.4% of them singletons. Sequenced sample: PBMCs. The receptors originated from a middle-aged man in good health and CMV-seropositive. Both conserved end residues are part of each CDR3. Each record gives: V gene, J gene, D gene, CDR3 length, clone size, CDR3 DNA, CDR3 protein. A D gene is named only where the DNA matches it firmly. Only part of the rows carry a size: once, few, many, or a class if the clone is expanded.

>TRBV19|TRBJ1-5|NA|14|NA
TGTGCCAGTAGTTCCGTTAATAGCAATCAGCCCCAGCATTTT
CASSSVNSNQPQHF
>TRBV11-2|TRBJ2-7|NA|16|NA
TGTGCCAGCAGCTTACTCCAGGGTAGCGGCTTCTACGAGCAGTACTTC
CASSLLQGSGFYEQYF
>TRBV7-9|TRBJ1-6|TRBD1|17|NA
TGTGCCAGCAGCCCCCACCGACTGACAGGGAACCTATCACCCCTCCACTTT
CASSPHRLTGNLSPLHF
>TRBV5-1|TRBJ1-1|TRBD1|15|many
TGCGCCAGCAGCCCCGGGACAGCCGTGAACACTGAAGCTTTCTTT
CASSPGTAVNTEAFF
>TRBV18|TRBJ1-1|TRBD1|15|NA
TGTGCCAGCTCACCACCGAGGGACAGGAACACTGAAGCTTTCTTT
CASSPPRDRNTEAFF
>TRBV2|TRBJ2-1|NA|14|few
TGTGCCAGCAGTGAAGCGCCAACTCTCTATGAGCAGTTCTTC
CASSEAPTLYEQFF
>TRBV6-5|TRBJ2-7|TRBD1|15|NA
TGTGCCAGCAGTGTACCCGGGACAGTTACCTACGAGCAGTACTTC
CASSVPGTVTYEQYF
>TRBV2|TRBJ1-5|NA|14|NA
TGTGCCAGCAGTGAAAGCTTGGGCCATACGCCCCAGCATTTT
CASSESLGHTPQHF
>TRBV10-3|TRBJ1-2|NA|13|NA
TGTGCCATCAGTGAACAGGGCCCCTATGGCTACACCTTC
CAISEQGPYGYTF
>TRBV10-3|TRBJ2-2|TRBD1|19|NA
TGTGCCATCAGTGATACTAGGACCGGGACAGGGAACCGCACCGGGGAGCTGTTTTTT
CAISDTRTGTGNRTGELFF